This T cell receptor (beta chain) is drawn from a study of response to subunit inactivated influenza vaccine. Findings and limits, study-wide: Researchers suggested that each seasonal influenza vaccination recruits few new T cells.

CDR3 length equals 15 residues. CDR1 SGHRS and CDR2 YFSETQ come from the germline V gene. Trimming took off 4 bases at V and 2 bases at J, with 12 bases between the two ends. In TCRdb, the RT-PCR reads were re-called with MiXCR into one record per CDR3 protein. This sample has about 500,000 distinct CDR3 sequences, with 15% to 20% found just once. This clonotype was seen a few times. Its target is unknown. This receptor was obtained from a man aged 50 to 69 who received an inactivated influenza vaccine. Specimen: CD4+ T cells sorted from PBMCs, collected 23 months after vaccination. V usage is TRBV5-1 and J usage is TRBJ2-2, with a possible D match to TRBD1 (6 bases). The CDR3 DNA reads TGCGCCAGCAGCCCAGGGGTCCTTAACACCGGGGAGCTGTTTTTT. It yields the protein CASSPGVLNTGELFF.